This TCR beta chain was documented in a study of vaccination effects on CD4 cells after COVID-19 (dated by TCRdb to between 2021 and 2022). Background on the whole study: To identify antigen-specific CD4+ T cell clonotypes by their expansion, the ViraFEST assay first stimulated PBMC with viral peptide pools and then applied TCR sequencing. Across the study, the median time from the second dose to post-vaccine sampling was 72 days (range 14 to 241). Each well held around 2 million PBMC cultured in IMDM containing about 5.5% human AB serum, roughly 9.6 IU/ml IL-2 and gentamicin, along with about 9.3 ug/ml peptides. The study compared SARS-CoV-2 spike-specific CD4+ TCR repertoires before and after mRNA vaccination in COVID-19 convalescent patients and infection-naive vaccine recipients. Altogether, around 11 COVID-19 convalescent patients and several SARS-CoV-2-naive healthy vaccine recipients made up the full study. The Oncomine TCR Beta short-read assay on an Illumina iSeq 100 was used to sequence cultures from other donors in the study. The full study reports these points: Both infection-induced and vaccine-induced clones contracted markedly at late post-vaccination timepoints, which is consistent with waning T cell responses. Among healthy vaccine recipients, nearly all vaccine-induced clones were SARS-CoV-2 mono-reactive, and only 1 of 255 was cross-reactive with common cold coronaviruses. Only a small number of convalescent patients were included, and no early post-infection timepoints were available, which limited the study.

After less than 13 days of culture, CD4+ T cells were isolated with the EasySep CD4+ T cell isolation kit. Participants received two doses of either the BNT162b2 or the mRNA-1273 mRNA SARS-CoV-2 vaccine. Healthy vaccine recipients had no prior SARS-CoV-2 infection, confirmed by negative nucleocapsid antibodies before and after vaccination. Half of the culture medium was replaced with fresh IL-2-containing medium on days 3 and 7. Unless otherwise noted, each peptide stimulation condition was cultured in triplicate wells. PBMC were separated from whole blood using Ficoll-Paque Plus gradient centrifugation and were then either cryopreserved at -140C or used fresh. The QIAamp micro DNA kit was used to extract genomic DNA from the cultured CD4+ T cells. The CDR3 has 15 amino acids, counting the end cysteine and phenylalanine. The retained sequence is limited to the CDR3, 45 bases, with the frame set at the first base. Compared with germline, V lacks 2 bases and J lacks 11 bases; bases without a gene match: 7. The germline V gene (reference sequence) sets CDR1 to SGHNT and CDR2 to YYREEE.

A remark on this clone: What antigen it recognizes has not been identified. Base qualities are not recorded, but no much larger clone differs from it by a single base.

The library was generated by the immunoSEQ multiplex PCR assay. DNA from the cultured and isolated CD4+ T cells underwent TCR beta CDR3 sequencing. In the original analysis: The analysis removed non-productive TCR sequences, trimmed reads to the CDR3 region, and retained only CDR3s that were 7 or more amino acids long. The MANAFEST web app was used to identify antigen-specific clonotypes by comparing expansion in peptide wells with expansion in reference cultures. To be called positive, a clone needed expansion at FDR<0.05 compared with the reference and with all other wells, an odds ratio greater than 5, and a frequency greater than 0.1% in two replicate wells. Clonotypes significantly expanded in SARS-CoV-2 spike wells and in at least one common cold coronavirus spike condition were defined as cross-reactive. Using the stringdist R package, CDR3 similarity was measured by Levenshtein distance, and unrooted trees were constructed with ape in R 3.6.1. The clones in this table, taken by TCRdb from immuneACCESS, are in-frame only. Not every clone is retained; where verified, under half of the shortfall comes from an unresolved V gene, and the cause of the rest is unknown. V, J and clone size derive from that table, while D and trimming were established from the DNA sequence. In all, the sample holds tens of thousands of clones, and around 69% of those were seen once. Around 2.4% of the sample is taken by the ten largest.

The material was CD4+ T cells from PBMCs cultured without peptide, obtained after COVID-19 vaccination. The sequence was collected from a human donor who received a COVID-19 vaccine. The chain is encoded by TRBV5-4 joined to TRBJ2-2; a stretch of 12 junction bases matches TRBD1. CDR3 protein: CASSLAGQGARELFF. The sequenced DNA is TGTGCCAGCAGCTTAGCGGGACAGGGGGCGAGAGAGCTGTTTTTT.